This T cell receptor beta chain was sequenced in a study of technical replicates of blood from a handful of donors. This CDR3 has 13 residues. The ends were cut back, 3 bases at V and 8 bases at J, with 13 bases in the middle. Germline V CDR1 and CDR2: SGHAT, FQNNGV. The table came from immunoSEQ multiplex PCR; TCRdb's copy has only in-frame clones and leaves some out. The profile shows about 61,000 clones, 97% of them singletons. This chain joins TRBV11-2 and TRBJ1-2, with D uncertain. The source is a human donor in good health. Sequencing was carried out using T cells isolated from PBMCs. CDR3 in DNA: TGTGCCAGCAGCTTTGAATCCGCCAGGGGCTACACCTTC. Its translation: CASSFESARGYTF.